A single TCR beta chain is shown here with its context. The antigen is unknown. CDR3 length: 11 residues. CDR1 and CDR2 from the germline V gene are SQVTM and ANQGSEA. Trimming shortened V by 1 base and J by 5 bases, and 6 bases separated the two germline ends. This entry comes from a study of cytomegalovirus exposure and HLA in healthy donors. Study details: Clustering assigned over 70% of the approximately 390 genotyped donors to the Caucasian-associated ancestry cluster. Overall study results and limits: As a later analysis showed, a missense DCLRE1C variant was linked to trimming of TCR beta V- and J-genes.

A multiplex PCR was run with 60 Vbeta primers and 13 Jbeta primers. Generated by immunoSEQ multiplex PCR, the TCRdb table keeps only in-frame clones and is missing some. The sample consists of under 200,000 clones, 65% to 85% of them appearing once. V is TRBV29-1 and J is TRBJ2-7; D is ambiguous. The sequenced sample was PBMCs. The clonotype comes from a woman between 40 and 55 years old in good health and CMV-seropositive. DNA of the CDR3: TGCAGCGTTGAAGTCTTAGACGAGCAGTACTTC. Encoded protein: CSVEVLDEQYF.